The rows below give T cell receptor beta chains drawn from one sample of a study of cytomegalovirus exposure and HLA in healthy donors. Assay used: immunoSEQ multiplex PCR; TCRdb lists only in-frame clones, some missing. The sample shows around 120,000 clones, 70% to 85% of them seen only once. What was sequenced was PBMCs. The receptors were sampled from a boy aged 2 to 10 in good health and CMV-seronegative. Each CDR3 is given with its conserved first and last residue. The order of the fields is V gene, clone size, D gene, J gene, CDR3 protein, CDR3 DNA. The D gene is left open where the match is weak. For some rows the clone size is stated as once, few or many, or as a class when expanded; others skip it.

v_gene: TRBV5-1; abundance: NA; d_gene: NA; j_gene: TRBJ1-2; CDR3aa: CASSLEGGEAWGYTF; CDR3nt: TGCGCCAGCAGCTTGGAAGGGGGGGAAGCGTGGGGCTACACCTTC
v_gene: TRBV13; abundance: NA; d_gene: NA; j_gene: TRBJ1-1; CDR3aa: CASSSNGENTEAFF; CDR3nt: TGTGCCAGCAGCTCCAACGGTGAGAACACTGAAGCTTTCTTT
v_gene: TRBV6-1; abundance: few; d_gene: TRBD2; j_gene: TRBJ2-7; CDR3aa: CASSERLAGAYEQYF; CDR3nt: TGTGCCAGCAGCGAGAGACTAGCGGGGGCCTACGAGCAGTACTTC
v_gene: TRBV7-8; abundance: few; d_gene: NA; j_gene: TRBJ1-4; CDR3aa: CASSLGDGGNEKLFF; CDR3nt: TGTGCCAGCAGCTTAGGGGACGGGGGGAATGAAAAACTGTTTTTT
v_gene: TRBV7-2; abundance: NA; d_gene: NA; j_gene: TRBJ2-3; CDR3aa: CASSPQRGTNTQYF; CDR3nt: TGTGCCAGCAGCCCCCAACGAGGGACAAATACGCAGTATTTT
v_gene: TRBV7-9; abundance: few; d_gene: NA; j_gene: TRBJ1-2; CDR3aa: CASSPPGPYGYTF; CDR3nt: TGTGCCAGCAGCCCGCCTGGGCCCTATGGCTACACCTTC
v_gene: TRBV19; abundance: NA; d_gene: NA; j_gene: TRBJ1-2; CDR3aa: CASSRGQRFPGYTF; CDR3nt: TGTGCCAGTAGTAGAGGACAAAGGTTTCCAGGCTACACCTTC
v_gene: TRBV30; abundance: once; d_gene: NA; j_gene: TRBJ1-1; CDR3aa: CAWSGRVLGEAFF; CDR3nt: TGTGCCTGGAGTGGGAGGGTGCTGGGTGAAGCTTTCTTT
v_gene: TRBV7-6; abundance: NA; d_gene: TRBD1; j_gene: TRBJ1-1; CDR3aa: CASSLGGTGRVGDEAFF; CDR3nt: TGTGCCAGCAGCTTAGGAGGGACAGGGCGAGTGGGTGATGAAGCTTTCTTT
v_gene: TRBV30; abundance: once; d_gene: TRBD1; j_gene: TRBJ1-1; CDR3aa: CAWSTTGGTEAFF; CDR3nt: TGTGCCTGGAGTACCACAGGGGGCACTGAAGCTTTCTTT
v_gene: TRBV6-1; abundance: NA; d_gene: NA; j_gene: TRBJ1-1; CDR3aa: CASREGISRGAFF; CDR3nt: TGTGCCTCCCGGGAGGGTATAAGTCGAGGAGCTTTCTTT
v_gene: TRBV10-1; abundance: NA; d_gene: NA; j_gene: TRBJ2-1; CDR3aa: CASTLPGIFVQFF; CDR3nt: TGCGCCAGCACCCTACCAGGTATCTTCGTGCAGTTCTTC
v_gene: TRBV6-1; abundance: NA; d_gene: NA; j_gene: TRBJ1-1; CDR3aa: CASSLPVGGNTEAFF; CDR3nt: TGTGCCAGCAGCTTACCGGTGGGAGGGAACACTGAAGCTTTCTTT